Following are 17 T cell receptor beta chains from one sample sequenced in a study of blood T cell repertoires in COVID-19. The table came from immunoSEQ multiplex PCR; TCRdb's copy has only in-frame clones and leaves some out. The data contain about 230,000 clones, about 91% of them seen just once; the ten biggest clones take up around 2.5%. The sequencing sample was made of PBMCs or T cells enriched from blood (not recorded which). All receptors come from a woman aged 40 to 50 with acute COVID-19.

This chain joins TRBV24-1 and TRBJ2-1, with TRBD2 identical over 7 bases. Germline trimming cut 4 bases from V and 5 bases from J; bases unmatched to any gene: 4. The CDR3 contains 14 residues. Germline assignment: CDR1 KGHDR and CDR2 SFDVKD. In nucleotides, the CDR3 is TGTGCCACCAGTGAGACGGGACTAAACAATGAGCAGTTCTTC. It encodes CATSETGLNNEQFF.

This chain joins TRBV18 and TRBJ2-3, with TRBD2 as a possible D gene (6 bases). The CDR3 spans 15 residues. V was cut by 3 bases and J by 6 bases, with 16 bases left in between. In germline, CDR1 is KGHSH, CDR2 LQKENI. CDR3 nucleotide sequence: TGTGCCAGCTCACCTTGGGCTAGCGAGGTGGATACGCAGTATTTT. This sequence encodes CASSPWASEVDTQYF.

The chain joins TRBV5-1 to TRBJ1-6; weak D call: TRBD1 (6 bases). V lost 0 bases, J lost 6 bases, and 10 bases lay in between. The germline CDR1 and CDR2 sequences are SGHRS and YFSETQ. The CDR3 covers 15 residues. The CDR3 bases are TGCGCCAGCAGCTTGGGGACAGACTCTAATTCACCCCTCCACTTT. Translating it yields CASSLGTDSNSPLHF.

Remarks on this clone: Sequence at one end of the junction differs from germline and may be a read error. The chain employs TRBV4-1 and TRBJ2-3; D is uncertain. The CDR3 contains 10 residues. Germline V gene sequence: CDR1 MGHRA, CDR2 YSYEKL. The CDR3 protein is CASSQDRFIF. The CDR3 DNA follows: TGCGCCAGCAGCCAAGATCGGTTTATATTT.

The chain carries TRBV1 and TRBJ2-3; the table calls TRBD2, which could not be checked here. TRBV1 is designated a pseudogene. The CDR3 consists of 16 residues. The CDR3 DNA reads as TGCACCAGCAGCCAAGCTCCTAGCGGAAACACAGATACGCAGTATTTT. Protein: CTSSQAPSGNTDTQYF.

This clone has just one count. This chain connects TRBV6-2 or TRBV6-3 to TRBJ1-2; D is undetermined. CDR3 length: 13 amino acids. Trimming shortened V by 4 bases and J by 2 bases, and 8 bases separated the two germline ends. Per germline, CDR1 MNHEY and CDR2 SVGEGT. The CDR3 region is CASSFHPNYGYTF. DNA for the CDR3: TGTGCCAGCAGTTTTCATCCCAACTATGGCTACACCTTC.

Comments on this clone: Relative to the germline gene, one junction end is altered; a read error may explain this. The chain combines TRBV7-7 with TRBJ2-5; TRBD2 might be the D (6 bases). The CDR3 length is 15 residues. Germline CDR1 SSHAT, CDR2 FNYEAQ (reference sequence). In DNA form, the CDR3 reads TGTGCTAGCAGCTCCACACCGGGGGTCTTTACGACCCAGTACTTC. Translated: CASSSTPGVFTTQYF.

V usage is TRBV2 and J usage is TRBJ1-5; D is unclear. Germline values: CDR1 SNHLY, CDR2 FYNNEI. There are 15 residues in the CDR3. V gave up 5 bases and J gave up 3 bases, with 14 bases separating them. In DNA, the CDR3 is TGTGCCAGCAGTCCCACCCACGGTCCCAATCAGCCCCAGCATTTT. It specifies CASSPTHGPNQPQHF.

The chain is built from TRBV11-2 and TRBJ2-5, with D unresolved. Trimming shortened V by 1 base and J by 1 base, and 10 bases separated the two germline ends. CDR1 SGHAT and CDR2 FQNNGV come from the germline V gene. CDR3 length: 15 residues. CDR3 amino acids: CASSLAGRRQETQYF. The CDR3 region has the DNA TGTGCCAGCAGCTTAGCTGGCAGGCGCCAAGAGACCCAGTACTTC.

The chain carries TRBV5-6 and TRBJ2-2, with 11 bases matching TRBD1. The germline V gene encodes CDR1 SGHDT and CDR2 YYEEEE. The CDR3 extends over 17 amino acids. V was pared by 0 bases and J by 5 bases, with 6 bases of the junction left unmatched. CDR3 in amino acids: CASSLVIGTGGTGELFF. The DNA of the CDR3 is TGTGCCAGCAGCTTGGTTATAGGGACAGGGGGGACCGGGGAGCTGTTTTTT.

CDR3: CASSRMGGTGELFF. In DNA, the CDR3 is TGTGCCAGCAGTCGGATGGGGGGGACCGGGGAGCTGTTTTTT. V gene TRBV6-5 combines with J gene TRBJ2-2, with 7 positions matching TRBD2. V lost 5 bases, J lost 5 bases, and 5 bases stayed unmatched. CDR1 MNHEY and CDR2 SVGAGI come from the germline V gene. The CDR3 length is 14 residues.

V is TRBV7-9 and J is TRBJ1-4; D is possibly TRBD1 (6 bases). Germline V gives CDR1 SEHNR, CDR2 FQNEAQ (reference sequence). This CDR3 has 16 amino acids. V was pared by 4 bases and J by 6 bases, with 18 bases between. For the CDR3, the DNA is TGTGCCAGCAGCTCGATAGGGGACAACCGATATGAAAAACTGTTTTTT. As protein: CASSSIGDNRYEKLFF.

This clone was detected only once. The chain couples TRBV10-1 to TRBJ2-7; 8 positions match TRBD2. Germline CDR1 and CDR2: WNHNN and SYGVQD (reference sequence). After removal of 9 bases from V and 6 bases from J, the junction contained 16 bases not matched to a gene. The CDR3 sequence is 15 residues long. CDR3 sequence: CARRKREPRLSEQYV. For the CDR3, the DNA is TGCGCCAGACGAAAGCGGGAGCCTCGTCTCAGCGAGCAGTACGTC.

This rearrangement joins TRBV10-1 to TRBJ2-5; D remains unclear. CDR3 length equals 17 residues. Germline assignment: CDR1 WNHNN and CDR2 SYGVQD (reference sequence). Trimming stripped 4 bases from V and 4 bases from J, with 22 bases between. CDR3: CASSASENPLSGETQYF. CDR3 nucleotides: TGCGCCAGCAGTGCGTCCGAGAATCCGTTATCGGGAGAGACCCAGTACTTC.

The gene calls are TRBV11-2 and TRBJ1-3, with D uncertain. Germline-derived CDR1 and CDR2 are SGHAT and FQNNGV. Trimming cost V 4 bases and J 0 bases, with 10 bases left between them. This CDR3 is 15 amino acids long. CDR3 protein: CASSSRRSSGNTIYF. CDR3 in DNA: TGTGCCAGCAGCTCCCGACGGAGCTCTGGAAACACCATATATTTT.

The rearrangement joins TRBV24-1 to TRBJ2-5, with a weak D call TRBD1 (5 bases). Trimming removed 3 bases from V and 5 bases from J, with 12 bases in between. This CDR3 contains 14 residues. In germline, CDR1 is KGHDR, CDR2 SFDVKD. The CDR3 is CATSDAGAGETQYF. CDR3 coding DNA: TGTGCCACCAGTGATGCTGGGGCCGGGGAGACCCAGTACTTC.

As DNA, the CDR3 is TGTGCCAGCAGCCCTACAGGGTTCGCTAGCACAGATACGCAGTATTTT. Residues: CASSPTGFASTDTQYF. The chain employs TRBV6-6 and TRBJ2-3, with D maybe TRBD1 (6 bases). The CDR3 contains 16 residues. The germline CDR1 and CDR2 sequences are MNHNY and SVGAGI (reference sequence). Trimming took 6 bases from V and 0 from J, leaving 16 bases between them.